Following are 21 T cell receptor beta chains from one sample sequenced in a study of shared clonotypes between healthy human individuals. Libraries were prepared by immunoSEQ multiplex PCR; TCRdb keeps only in-frame clonotypes and omits some of them. This sample has over a million clones; approximately 80% occur once, and the top ten carry about 0.52%. Input material: memory CD4+ T cells from PBMCs. Subset noted: CD45RA-negative fraction. The source is a man between 18 and 29 years old in good health. Some clones in this sample may be carry-over from other donors' samples.

Comment on this clone: Other DNA sequences in this sample translate to the same CDR3. This chain connects TRBV9 to TRBJ2-6, with D tentatively TRBD1 (6 bases). The CDR3 has 15 residues. Germline V gene lookup returns CDR1 SGDLS and CDR2 YYNGEE. V lost 0 bases to trimming and J lost 2 bases, with 6 bases between them. For the CDR3, the DNA is TGTGCCAGCAGCGTAGGGGGGCCTGGGGCCAACGTCCTGACTTTC. Amino acid sequence: CASSVGGPGANVLTF.

The V and J genes are TRBV29-1 and TRBJ1-2; 8 bases are a match to TRBD1. CDR3 size: 10 residues. From germline, CDR1 is SQVTM and CDR2 ANQGSEA. CDR3 sequence (DNA): TGCACTACAGGGGGGGTCGGCTACACCTTC. It yields the protein CTTGGVGYTF. Complete variable domain (other parts from reference TRBV29-1 and TRBJ1-2): SAVISQKPSRDICQRGTSLTIQCQVDSQVTMMFWYRQQPGQSLTLIATANQGSEATYESGFVIDKFPISRPNLTFSTLTVSNMSPEDSSIYLCTTGGVGYTFGSGTRLTVV.

The chain is built from TRBV28 and TRBJ2-2, with D perhaps matching TRBD1 or TRBD2 (5 bases each). Germline assignment: CDR1 MDHEN and CDR2 SYDVKM. Trimming stripped 10 bases from V and 6 bases from J, with 18 bases between. This CDR3 has 14 amino acids. The CDR3 bases are TGTGCCATAACCCCCTTGAGGGACGCCGGGGAGCTGTTTTTT. This sequence encodes CAITPLRDAGELFF.

J is TRBJ2-6 and V is TRBV6-5; D is ambiguous. CDR1 is MNHEY, CDR2 SVGAGI, per germline. V lost 2 bases to trimming and J lost 9 bases, with 8 bases between them. CDR3 length equals 13 residues. The CDR3 DNA sequence: TGTGCCAGCAGTTACGTATCGGGCAACGTCCTGACTTTC. This encodes CASSYVSGNVLTF.

The chain has TRBV30 and TRBJ2-7; 8 nucleotides match TRBD2. The germline V gene encodes CDR1 GTSNPN and CDR2 SVGIG (reference sequence). This CDR3 spans 15 amino acids. After removal of 0 bases from V and 4 bases from J, the junction contained 8 bases not matched to a gene. CDR3 DNA sequence: TGTGCCTGGAGTGTACCCGGGAGGGCCGAGTACGAGCAGTACTTC. It encodes CAWSVPGRAEYEQYF.

J is TRBJ2-1 and V is TRBV11-2, with D uncertain. This CDR3 is built from 15 residues. CDR1 and CDR2 (germline): SGHAT, FQNNGV. The V gene lost 7 bases and the J gene lost 2 bases, with 15 bases spanning the gap. CDR3 in DNA: TGTGCCAGCAACTGGGGTCCAAGACCCTACAATGAGCAGTTCTTC. This encodes CASNWGPRPYNEQFF.

The chain couples TRBV2 to TRBJ1-1; possible D gene TRBD1, 5 bases. CDR1 and CDR2 (germline): SNHLY, FYNNEI. CDR3 length: 14 residues. Trimming removed 7 bases from V and 4 bases from J, with 16 bases in between. CDR3 protein: CASTLDGGGTEAFF. The CDR3 DNA follows: TGTGCCAGCACCCTGGACGGGGGAGGCACTGAAGCTTTCTTT.

This sequence joins TRBV5-1 and TRBJ2-1; D ambiguous. Trimming removed 0 bases from V and 10 bases from J, with 11 bases in between. CDR3 length equals 13 residues. Per the germline V gene, CDR1 is SGHRS and CDR2 is YFSETQ. The DNA for the CDR3 is TGCGCCAGCAGCTTGGTGATAGTAGACGAGCAGTTCTTC. Translation: CASSLVIVDEQFF.

The V gene is TRBV6-4, the J gene TRBJ2-1, with TRBD2 matching over 14 bases. The ends lost 6 bases at V and 10 bases at J; junction bases unmatched: 8. Germline CDR1 MRHNA, CDR2 SNTAGT. This CDR3 spans 15 amino acids. As DNA, the CDR3 is TGTGCCAGCAGAGAACCGGGACTAGCGGGAGAGGAGCAGTTCTTC. The encoded protein is CASREPGLAGEEQFF.

The CDR3 region has the DNA TGCGCCAGCAGCTTGGCCCCGGTCGTTCCGTCGGATACGCAGTATTTT. This translates into CASSLAPVVPSDTQYF. The V gene is TRBV5-1, the J gene TRBJ2-3; D not certain. This CDR3 contains 16 residues. The V and J ends lost 0 bases and 6 bases respectively, with 17 bases between them. CDR1 and CDR2 (germline): SGHRS, YFSETQ.

The V call is TRBV5-4, the J call TRBJ2-5; the D gene is possibly TRBD1 (5 bases). The CDR3 runs 13 residues. Germline CDR1 SGHNT, CDR2 YYREEE (reference sequence). The V gene lost 6 bases and the J gene lost 3 bases, with 12 bases spanning the gap. The CDR3 sequence: CASTVQGKETQYF. CDR3 nucleotides: TGTGCCAGCACCGTCCAGGGAAAAGAGACCCAGTACTTC.

This chain joins TRBV10-3 and TRBJ2-5; D call uncertain. Germline V gene sequence: CDR1 ENHRY, CDR2 SYGVKD. The V end was cut by 4 bases, the J end by 1 base, with 7 bases between. The length of the CDR3 is 13 residues. The chain's CDR3 is CAISGAAQETQYF. CDR3 sequence (DNA): TGTGCCATCAGTGGGGCGGCCCAAGAGACCCAGTACTTC.

The chain uses TRBV19 and TRBJ1-3, with D perhaps TRBD1 (6 bases). This CDR3 is built from 13 residues. V shed 11 bases and J shed 7 bases, with 18 bases lying between them. CDR1 and CDR2 (germline): LNHDA, SQIVND (reference sequence). The CDR3 loop reads CAASDSPANTIYF. The CDR3 DNA sequence: TGTGCCGCCTCGGACAGTCCGGCGAACACCATATATTTT.

J is TRBJ2-7 and V is TRBV7-9; TRBD2 agrees at 10 bases. From germline, CDR1 is SEHNR and CDR2 FQNEAQ (reference sequence). This CDR3 is 15 amino acids long. V lost 5 bases to trimming and J lost 0 bases; unmatched junction nucleotides: 4. The CDR3 region is CASSRSGRASYEQYF. CDR3 nucleotides: TGTGCCAGCAGCCGAAGCGGGAGGGCCTCCTACGAGCAGTACTTC.

The chain carries TRBV7-3 and TRBJ2-6; a possible D gene is TRBD2 (6 bases). Per the germline V gene, CDR1 is SGHTA and CDR2 is FQGTGA. This CDR3 is built from 17 residues. V was trimmed by 2 bases and J by 0 bases, leaving 11 bases between them. The CDR3 here is CASSLLAYYSGANVLTF. For the CDR3, the DNA is TGTGCCAGCAGCTTACTAGCGTACTACTCTGGGGCCAACGTCCTGACTTTC. Combining the CDR3 with reference TRBV7-3 and TRBJ2-6 gives the whole variable domain GAGVSQTPSNKVTEKGKYVELRCDPISGHTALYWYRQSLGQGPEFLIYFQGTGAADDSGLPNDRFFAVRPEGSVSTLKIQRTERGDSAVYLCASSLLAYYSGANVLTFGAGSRLTVL.

The V call is TRBV5-1, the J call TRBJ1-4; no reliable D call. V dropped 0 bases and J dropped 5 bases, with 11 bases sitting between them. CDR3 length equals 15 residues. Germline lookup yields CDR1 SGHRS and CDR2 YFSETQ. CDR3 sequence: CASSLDVGGNEKLFF. The CDR3 nucleotides read TGCGCCAGCAGCTTGGATGTTGGAGGGAATGAAAAACTGTTTTTT.

This clone occurred a few times. V is TRBV4-2 and J is TRBJ1-4; D uncertain. V lost 1 base and J lost 8, with 8 bases in between. CDR3 length: 13 residues. CDR1 and CDR2 (germline): LGHNA, YNFKEQ. Here the CDR3 DNA reads TGTGCCAGCAGCCAAGTACCGGGCGAAAAACTGTTTTTT. It yields the protein CASSQVPGEKLFF.

V and J are TRBV2 and TRBJ2-2; D perhaps matches TRBD1 (6 bases). Per germline, CDR1 SNHLY and CDR2 FYNNEI. Trimming cost V 4 bases and J 6 bases, with 9 bases left between them. The CDR3 runs 13 residues. The DNA for the CDR3 is TGTGCCAGCAGTGTACAGGGATCCGGGGAGCTGTTTTTT. Its translation is CASSVQGSGELFF.

This chain connects TRBV20-1 to TRBJ1-2; D call uncertain. The CDR3 sequence is 11 residues long. Germline V CDR1 and CDR2: DFQATT, SNEGSKA (reference sequence). The V and J ends lost 5 bases and 5 bases respectively, with 9 bases between them. The CDR3 coding sequence is TGCAGTGCTCCTGTTGAGTATGGCTACACCTTC. Protein product: CSAPVEYGYTF.

In DNA form, the CDR3 reads TGCGCCAGCAGCTTGGACCCCCGTGGAAACACCATATATTTT. Amino acids: CASSLDPRGNTIYF. The chain has TRBV5-1 and TRBJ1-3; D is unresolved. V lost 0 bases and J 3 bases, leaving 7 bases between the germline ends. Per germline, CDR1 SGHRS and CDR2 YFSETQ. This CDR3 comprises 14 residues.

The chain recombines TRBV25-1 with TRBJ1-1, with no clear D. Looked up from germline, CDR1 is MGHDK and CDR2 is SYGVNS. V lost 5 bases to trimming and J lost 3 bases, with 13 bases between them. The CDR3 has 14 amino acids. The CDR3 DNA reads as TGTGCCAGCAGTTCCCTCCTGAGGGACACTGAAGCTTTCTTT. Its protein is CASSSLLRDTEAFF.